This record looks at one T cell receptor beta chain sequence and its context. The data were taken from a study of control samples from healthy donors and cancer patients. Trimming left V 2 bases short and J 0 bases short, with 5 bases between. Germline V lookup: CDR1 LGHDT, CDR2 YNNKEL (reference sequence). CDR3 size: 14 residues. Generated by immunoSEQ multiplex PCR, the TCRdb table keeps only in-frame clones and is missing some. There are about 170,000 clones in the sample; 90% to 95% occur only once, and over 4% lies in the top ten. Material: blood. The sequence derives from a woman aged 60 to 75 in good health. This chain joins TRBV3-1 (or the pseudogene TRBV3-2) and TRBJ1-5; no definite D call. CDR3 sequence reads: CASSQRGSNQPQHF. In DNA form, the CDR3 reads TGTGCCAGCAGCCAACGAGGTAGCAATCAGCCCCAGCATTTT.